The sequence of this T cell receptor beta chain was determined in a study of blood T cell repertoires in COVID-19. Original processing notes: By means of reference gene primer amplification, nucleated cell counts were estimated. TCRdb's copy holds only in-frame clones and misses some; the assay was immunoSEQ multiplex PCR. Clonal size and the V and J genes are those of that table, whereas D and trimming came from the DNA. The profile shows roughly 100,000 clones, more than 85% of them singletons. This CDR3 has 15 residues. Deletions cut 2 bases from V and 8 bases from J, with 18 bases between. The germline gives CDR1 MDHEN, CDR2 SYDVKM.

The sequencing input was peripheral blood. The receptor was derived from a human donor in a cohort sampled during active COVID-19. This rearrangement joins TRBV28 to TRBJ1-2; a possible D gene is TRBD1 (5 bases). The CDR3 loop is CASSLRTRDQLGYTF. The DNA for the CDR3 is TGTGCCAGCAGTTTACGAACCAGGGATCAGCTCGGCTACACCTTC.